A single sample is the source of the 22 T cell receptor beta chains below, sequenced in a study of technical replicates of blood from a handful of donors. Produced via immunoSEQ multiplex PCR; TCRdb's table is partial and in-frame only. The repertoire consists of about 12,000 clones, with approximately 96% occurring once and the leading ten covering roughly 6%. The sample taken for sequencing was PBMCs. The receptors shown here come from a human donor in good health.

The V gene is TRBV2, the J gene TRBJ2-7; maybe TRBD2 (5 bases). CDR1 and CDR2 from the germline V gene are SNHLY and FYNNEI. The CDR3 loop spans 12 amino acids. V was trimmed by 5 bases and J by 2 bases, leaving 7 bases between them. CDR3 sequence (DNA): TGTGCCAGCAGTTCCGGGACCTACGAGCAGTACTTC. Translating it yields CASSSGTYEQYF.

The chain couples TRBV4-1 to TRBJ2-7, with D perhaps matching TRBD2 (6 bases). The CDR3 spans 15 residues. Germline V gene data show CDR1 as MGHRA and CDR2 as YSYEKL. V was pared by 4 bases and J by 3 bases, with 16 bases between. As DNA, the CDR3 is TGCGCCAGCAGCCCCGAGTCCGGGGGAGTCTACGAGCAGTACTTC. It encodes CASSPESGGVYEQYF.

The CDR3 DNA sequence: TGCGCCAGCAGCTTGGTAGCGGGAGTCAATGAGCAGTTCTTC. Residues: CASSLVAGVNEQFF. The J gene is TRBJ2-1, the V gene TRBV5-1; 9 bases align to TRBD2. This CDR3 comprises 14 residues. J was trimmed by 6 bases and V by 0 bases; bases with no gene match: 1. Germline-derived CDR1 and CDR2 are SGHRS and YFSETQ.

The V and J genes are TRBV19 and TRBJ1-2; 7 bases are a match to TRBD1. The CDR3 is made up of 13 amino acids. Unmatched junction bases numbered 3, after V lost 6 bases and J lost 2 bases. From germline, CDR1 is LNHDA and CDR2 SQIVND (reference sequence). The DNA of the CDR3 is TGTGCCAGTAGCCCGGACAGGAACTATGGCTACACCTTC. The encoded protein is CASSPDRNYGYTF.

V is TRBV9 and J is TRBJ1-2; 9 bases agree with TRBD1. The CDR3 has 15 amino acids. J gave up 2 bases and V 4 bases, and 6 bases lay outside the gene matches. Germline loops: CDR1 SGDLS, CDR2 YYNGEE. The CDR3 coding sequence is TGTGCCAGCAGCAGTCGGGACAGGGACAACTATGGCTACACCTTC. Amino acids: CASSSRDRDNYGYTF.

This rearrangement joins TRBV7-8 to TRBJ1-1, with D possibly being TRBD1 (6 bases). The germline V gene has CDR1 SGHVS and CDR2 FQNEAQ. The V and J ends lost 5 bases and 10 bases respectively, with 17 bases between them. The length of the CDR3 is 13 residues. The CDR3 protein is CASSPRTERRAFF. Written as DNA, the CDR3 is TGTGCCAGCAGCCCTCGGACAGAACGCCGAGCTTTCTTT.

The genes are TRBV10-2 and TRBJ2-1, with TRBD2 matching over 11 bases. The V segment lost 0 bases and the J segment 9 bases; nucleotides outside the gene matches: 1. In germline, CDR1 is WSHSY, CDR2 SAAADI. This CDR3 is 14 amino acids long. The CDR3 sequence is CASSESLAGGEQFF. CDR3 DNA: TGCGCCAGCAGTGAGTCTCTAGCGGGAGGTGAGCAGTTCTTC.

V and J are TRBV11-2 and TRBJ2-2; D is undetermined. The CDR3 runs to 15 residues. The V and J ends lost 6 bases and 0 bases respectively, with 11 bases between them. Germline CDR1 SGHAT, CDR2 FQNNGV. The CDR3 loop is CASSLGLPNTGELFF. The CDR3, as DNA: TGTGCCAGCAGTCTGGGCCTTCCGAACACCGGGGAGCTGTTTTTT.

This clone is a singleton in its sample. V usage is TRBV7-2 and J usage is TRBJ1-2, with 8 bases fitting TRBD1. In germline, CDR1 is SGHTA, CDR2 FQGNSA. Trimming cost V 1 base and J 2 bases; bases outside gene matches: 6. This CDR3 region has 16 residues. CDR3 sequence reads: CASSLEGTGANYGYTF. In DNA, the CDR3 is TGTGCCAGCAGCTTAGAAGGGACAGGAGCCAACTATGGCTACACCTTC.

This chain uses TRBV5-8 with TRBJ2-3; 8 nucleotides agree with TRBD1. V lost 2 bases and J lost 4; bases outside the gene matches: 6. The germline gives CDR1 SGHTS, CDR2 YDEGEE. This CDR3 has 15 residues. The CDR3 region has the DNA TGTGCCAGCAGCTTAGGACAGGGTGGCCCAGATACGCAGTATTTT. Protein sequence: CASSLGQGGPDTQYF.

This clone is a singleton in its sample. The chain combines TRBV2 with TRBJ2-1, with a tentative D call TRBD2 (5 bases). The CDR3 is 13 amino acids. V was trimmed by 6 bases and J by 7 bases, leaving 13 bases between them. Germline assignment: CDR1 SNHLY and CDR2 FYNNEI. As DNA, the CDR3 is TGTGCCAGCAGGGGTCCCAGCGGTAATGAGCAGTTCTTC. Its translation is CASRGPSGNEQFF.

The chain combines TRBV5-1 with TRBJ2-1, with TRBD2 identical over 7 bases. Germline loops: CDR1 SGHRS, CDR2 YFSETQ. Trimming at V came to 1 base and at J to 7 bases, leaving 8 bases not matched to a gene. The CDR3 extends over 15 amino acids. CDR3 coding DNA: TGCGCCAGCAGCTTGTCGGCGGGGGTTTTAAATGAGCAGTTCTTC. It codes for CASSLSAGVLNEQFF.

The CDR3 nucleotides read TGTGCCAGCTCACCGATACAGGGTTCGAGCTATGGCTACACCTTC. This encodes CASSPIQGSSYGYTF. V is TRBV18 and J is TRBJ1-2, with D possibly TRBD1 on 6 matching bases. The CDR3 length is 15 residues. From germline, CDR1 is KGHSH and CDR2 LQKENI. Trimming took off 3 bases at V and 4 bases at J, with 15 bases between the two ends.

CDR3 loop: CACAGQRPYEQYF. The CDR3 region has the DNA TGTGCCTGCGCGGGACAGAGGCCCTACGAGCAGTACTTC. The chain combines TRBV6-6 with TRBJ2-7, with D possibly matching TRBD1 (7 bases). V lost 11 bases, J lost 2 bases, and 16 bases lay in between. The CDR3 has 13 residues. Per the germline V gene, CDR1 is MNHNY and CDR2 is SVGAGI (reference sequence).

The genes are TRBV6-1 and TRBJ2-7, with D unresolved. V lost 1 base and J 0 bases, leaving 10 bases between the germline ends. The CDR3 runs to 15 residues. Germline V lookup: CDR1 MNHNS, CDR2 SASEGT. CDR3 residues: CASSEDPSLSYEQYF. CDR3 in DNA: TGTGCCAGCAGTGAAGATCCTAGTCTCTCCTACGAGCAGTACTTC.

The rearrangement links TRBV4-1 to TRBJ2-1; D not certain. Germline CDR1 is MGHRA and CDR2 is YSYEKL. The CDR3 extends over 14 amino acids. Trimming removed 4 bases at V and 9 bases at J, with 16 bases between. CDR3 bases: TGCGCCAGCAGCCTGCATTCCAGTATCGCTGAGCAGTTCTTC. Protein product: CASSLHSSIAEQFF.

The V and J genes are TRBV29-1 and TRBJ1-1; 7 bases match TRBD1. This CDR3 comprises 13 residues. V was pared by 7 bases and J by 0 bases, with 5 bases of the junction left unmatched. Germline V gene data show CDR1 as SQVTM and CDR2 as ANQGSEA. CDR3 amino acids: CSATTGLNTEAFF. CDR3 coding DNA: TGCAGCGCGACGACAGGGTTGAACACTGAAGCTTTCTTT. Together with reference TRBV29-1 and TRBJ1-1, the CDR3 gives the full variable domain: SAVISQKPSRDICQRGTSLTIQCQVDSQVTMMFWYRQQPGQSLTLIATANQGSEATYESGFVIDKFPISRPNLTFSTLTVSNMSPEDSSIYLCSATTGLNTEAFFGQGTRLTVV.

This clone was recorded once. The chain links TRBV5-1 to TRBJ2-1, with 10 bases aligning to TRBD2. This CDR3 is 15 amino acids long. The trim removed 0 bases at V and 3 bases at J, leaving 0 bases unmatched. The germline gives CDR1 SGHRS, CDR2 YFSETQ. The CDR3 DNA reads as TGCGCCAGCAGCTTGGCTAGCGGGAGCTACAATGAGCAGTTCTTC. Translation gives CASSLASGSYNEQFF.

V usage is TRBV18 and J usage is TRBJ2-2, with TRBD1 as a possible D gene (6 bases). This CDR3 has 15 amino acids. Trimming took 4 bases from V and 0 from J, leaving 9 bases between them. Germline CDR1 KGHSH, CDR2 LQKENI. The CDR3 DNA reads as TGTGCCAGCTCACTAGGGACAACGAACACCGGGGAGCTGTTTTTT. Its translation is CASSLGTTNTGELFF.

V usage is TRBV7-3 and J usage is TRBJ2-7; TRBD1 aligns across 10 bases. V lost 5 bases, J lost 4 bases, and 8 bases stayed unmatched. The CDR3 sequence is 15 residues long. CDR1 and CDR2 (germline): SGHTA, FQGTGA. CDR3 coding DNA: TGTGCCAGCAGCCAACAACCGGGACAGGGGTACGAGCAGTACTTC. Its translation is CASSQQPGQGYEQYF.

The CDR3 region has the DNA TGTGCCAGCAGTGAAGCTCGGCAGGGGTCCGGGGCCAACGTCCTGACTTTC. This gives the protein CASSEARQGSGANVLTF. The V gene is TRBV6-1, the J gene TRBJ2-6; TRBD1 might be the D (6 bases). CDR1 is MNHNS, CDR2 SASEGT, per germline. The CDR3 sequence is 17 residues long. The ends were cut back, 0 bases at V and 4 bases at J, with 13 bases in the middle.

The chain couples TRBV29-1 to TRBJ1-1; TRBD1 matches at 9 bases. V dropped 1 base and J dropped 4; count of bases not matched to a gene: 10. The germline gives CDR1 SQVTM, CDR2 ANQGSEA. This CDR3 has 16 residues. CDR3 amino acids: CSVEGHGTGLSTEAFF. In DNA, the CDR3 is TGCAGCGTTGAAGGGCATGGGACAGGGTTGAGCACTGAAGCTTTCTTT.